The 21 T cell receptor beta chains given below trace back to one sample, sequenced in a study of T cells in Graves' hyperthyroidism and ophthalmopathy. It was RNA transcripts that yielded the amplified TCR beta CDR3 regions. During a first-round RT-PCR of the TCR CDR3, the HTBI primer set was used. TCRdb reanalysed the multiplex PCR reads using MiXCR and keeps one entry per CDR3 protein. Among 600,000 to 700,000 distinct CDR3 sequences listed, about 14% were seen once. The sample consisted of blood. Receptors originate from a middle-aged woman with Graves' ophthalmopathy.

In its sample, this clonotype was seen many times. The chain combines TRBV7-3 with TRBJ1-1; the match to TRBD1 covers 10 bases. The CDR3 consists of 14 residues. Germline trimming cut 5 bases from V and 3 bases from J; bases unmatched to any gene: 3. Germline V CDR1 and CDR2: SGHTA, FQGTGA. CDR3 bases: TGTGCCAGCAGCGACGGGACAGGGGACACTGAAGCTTTCTTT. The encoded protein is CASSDGTGDTEAFF.

This clonotype was detected many times. The chain carries TRBV6-1 and TRBJ1-1, with D possibly TRBD1 on 6 matching bases. Germline CDR1 MNHNS, CDR2 SASEGT. The CDR3 is 15 amino acids. V was cut by 5 bases and J by 2 bases, with 15 bases left in between. CDR3 DNA: TGTGCCAGCAGTCTCCAAGGGGGGATTAACACTGAAGCTTTCTTT. Translated, it gives CASSLQGGINTEAFF.

The table lists this clonotype with many counts. The V gene is TRBV6-1, the J gene TRBJ2-7; perhaps D is TRBD1 or TRBD2 (6 bases each). The germline CDR1 and CDR2 sequences are MNHNS and SASEGT. The V end lost 5 bases, the J end lost 3 bases, and 11 bases lay between the germline ends. The CDR3 covers 13 residues. In DNA form, the CDR3 reads TGTGCCAGCAGTCCGAGGGGGGACTACGAGCAGTACTTC. This gives the protein CASSPRGDYEQYF.

In this sample, this clonotype turned up many times. The chain links TRBV7-3 to TRBJ1-1, with D unresolved. CDR1 and CDR2 from the germline V gene are SGHTA and FQGTGA. The ends were cut back, 4 bases at V and 2 bases at J, with 8 bases in the middle. This CDR3 has 13 residues. DNA of the CDR3: TGTGCCAGCAGCTCCTCAGAAAACACTGAAGCTTTCTTT. It is translated as CASSSSENTEAFF.

The chain carries TRBV6-5 and TRBJ2-7, with D perhaps TRBD2 (5 bases). The CDR3 is made up of 15 amino acids. The V gene lost 0 bases and the J gene lost 3 bases, with 12 bases spanning the gap. CDR1 and CDR2 (germline): MNHEY, SVGAGI. The CDR3 spells CASSYSTDGGYEQYF. The CDR3 DNA sequence: TGTGCCAGCAGTTACTCCACGGACGGAGGCTACGAGCAGTACTTC.

This clonotype showed up just a few times. V gene TRBV4-1 combines with J gene TRBJ1-1; D gene unclear. CDR1 MGHRA and CDR2 YSYEKL come from the germline V gene. This CDR3 spans 16 amino acids. V was clipped by 2 bases and J by 6 bases, with 19 bases between them. CDR3 loop: CASSQIRALDPPEAFF. The CDR3 DNA follows: TGCGCCAGCAGCCAAATCCGGGCCCTAGACCCTCCTGAAGCTTTCTTT.

This clonotype was counted only a few times. One junction end does not reproduce the germline sequence, and a read error may be involved. V and J are TRBV30 and TRBJ1-1; tentative D call: TRBD1 (5 bases). The germline gives CDR1 GTSNPN, CDR2 SVGIG (reference sequence). CDR3 length: 15 residues. CDR3 residues: CAWSKGELIDTEALF. CDR3 coding DNA: TGTGCCTGGAGTAAAGGGGAACTGATCGACACTGAAGCTCTCTTT. Full variable domain (remainder filled in from reference TRBV30 and TRBJ1-1): SQTIHQWPATLVQPVGSPLSLECTVEGTSNPNLYWYRQAAGRGLQLLFYSVGIGQISSEVPQNLSASRPQDRQFILSSKKLLLSDSGFYLCAWSKGELIDTEALFGQGTRLTVV.

This clonotype was counted ten times or more. This rearrangement joins TRBV30 to TRBJ1-2; 8 bases fit TRBD1. Germline V CDR1 and CDR2: GTSNPN, SVGIG (reference sequence). The CDR3 spans 14 residues. With V trimmed by 3 bases and J by 2 bases, 5 bases remained unmatched. The CDR3 nucleotides are TGTGCCTGGAGAGGGACAGGCCTGAACTATGGCTACACCTTC. This encodes CAWRGTGLNYGYTF.

This clonotype has at least ten counts. The chain links TRBV7-8 to TRBJ1-2; tentative D call: TRBD1 (6 bases). Trimming cost V 2 bases and J 3 bases, with 16 bases left between them. Germline V CDR1 and CDR2: SGHVS, FQNEAQ. The CDR3 runs 16 residues. In DNA form, the CDR3 reads TGTGCCAGCAGCTTACGGCGGGGGGCGGATGACTATGGCTACACCTTC. Encoded protein: CASSLRRGADDYGYTF.

There are a few counts of this clonotype. The rearrangement joins TRBV7-3 to TRBJ2-1, with D maybe TRBD2 (6 bases). The CDR3 contains 13 residues. The V gene's germline CDR1 is SGHTA and CDR2 FQGTGA. With 6 bases removed from V and 5 bases from J, the gap between germline ends came to 11 bases. CDR3 amino acids: CASRGSGDNEQFF. CDR3 DNA: TGTGCCAGCAGGGGATCGGGGGACAATGAGCAGTTCTTC.

This clonotype was seen at least ten times. This chain uses TRBV19 with TRBJ2-7; D is perhaps TRBD1 (5 bases). Trimming left V 4 bases short and J 5 bases short, with 12 bases between. Germline loops: CDR1 LNHDA, CDR2 SQIVND (reference sequence). The CDR3 length is 13 residues. In DNA form, the CDR3 reads TGTGCCAGTAGTAGGGGCAGTCTCAACGAGCAGTACTTC. Translation gives CASSRGSLNEQYF.

Many counts were recorded for this clonotype. The chain combines TRBV29-1 with TRBJ1-1, with 7 bases identical to TRBD1. V lost 7 bases to trimming and J lost 0 bases; unmatched junction nucleotides: 5. The CDR3 extends over 13 amino acids. CDR1 and CDR2 (germline): SQVTM, ANQGSEA. CDR3 coding DNA: TGCAGCGCCTTCACAGGGGTGAACACTGAAGCTTTCTTT. This translates into CSAFTGVNTEAFF.

This clonotype appeared a few times. The CDR3 DNA sequence: TGTGCCAGCAGCGGCGGGACGGAGTACAATGAGCAGTTCTTC. This codes for CASSGGTEYNEQFF. V gene TRBV6-1 combines with J gene TRBJ2-1, with D possibly matching TRBD2 (6 bases). Trimming left V 6 bases short and J 4 bases short, with 13 bases between. Germline values: CDR1 MNHNS, CDR2 SASEGT. This CDR3 is built from 14 residues.

This clonotype was counted ten times or more. The chain joins TRBV2 to TRBJ1-3, with 7 bases fitting TRBD1. The CDR3 runs 15 residues. V shed 6 bases and J 4 bases; nucleotides not matched to a gene: 9. Germline-derived CDR1 and CDR2 are SNHLY and FYNNEI. For the CDR3, the DNA is TGTGCCAGCAGCGTCACAGGGGAGGCGGGAAACACCATATATTTT. This encodes CASSVTGEAGNTIYF.

This clonotype was observed once. J is TRBJ2-7 and V is TRBV6-1, with TRBD2 matching over 10 bases. CDR1 is MNHNS, CDR2 SASEGT, per germline. Trimming cost V 7 bases and J 1 base; bases outside gene matches: 4. This CDR3 contains 14 residues. CDR3 region: CASTPLAGSYEQYF. The DNA for the CDR3 is TGTGCCAGCACTCCACTAGCGGGGTCCTACGAGCAGTACTTC.

V gene TRBV7-3 combines with J gene TRBJ2-3, with a tentative D call TRBD2 (5 bases). The CDR3 extends over 14 amino acids. CDR1 and CDR2 from the germline V gene are SGHTA and FQGTGA. The ends were cut back, 2 bases at V and 0 bases at J, with 6 bases in the middle. The CDR3 region is CASSLQRSTDTQYF. CDR3 coding DNA: TGTGCCAGCAGCTTACAGCGGAGCACAGATACGCAGTATTTT.

This clonotype was seen ten or more times. This chain connects TRBV28 to TRBJ1-1; tentatively, D is TRBD1 (5 bases). The germline V and J ends were trimmed by 2 bases and 11 bases, with 12 bases remaining between them. The V gene's germline CDR1 is MDHEN and CDR2 SYDVKM. There are 12 residues in the CDR3. The CDR3 region has the DNA TGTGCCAGCAGTTTAGGTGGCAGGGACGCTTTCTTT. Its protein is CASSLGGRDAFF.

This clonotype was seen many times. The CDR3 sequence: CASNHGDTTYTEAFF. In DNA form, the CDR3 reads TGTGCCAGCAACCACGGGGACACTACCTACACTGAAGCTTTCTTT. The chain is built from TRBV6-2 or TRBV6-3 and TRBJ1-1; tentatively, D is TRBD1 (6 bases). V was clipped by 7 bases and J by 3 bases, with 18 bases between them. The germline gives CDR1 MNHEY, CDR2 SVGEGT. This CDR3 region has 15 residues.

This clonotype was counted at least ten times. The chain uses TRBV27 and TRBJ2-7; TRBD1 matches at 7 bases. The germline V gene has CDR1 MNHEY and CDR2 SMNVEV (reference sequence). V shed 5 bases, J shed 0 bases, and the junction held 10 bases outside the gene matches. CDR3 length equals 16 residues. CDR3 bases: TGTGCCAGCAGTCTCAGACAGGGTAGTTCCTCCTACGAGCAGTACTTC. This encodes CASSLRQGSSSYEQYF.

This clonotype was picked up a small number of times. V is TRBV20-1 and J is TRBJ2-7, with no clear D. The end of the DNA is better explained by TRBJ2-1, so the J call may be wrong. Per the germline V gene, CDR1 is DFQATT and CDR2 is SNEGSKA (reference sequence). This CDR3 comprises 11 residues. The CDR3 DNA reads as TGCAGTGCTTTGCGGCGGAGTGAGCAGTTCTTC. As protein: CSALRRSEQFF.

Many counts were recorded for this clonotype. This rearrangement joins TRBV19 to TRBJ2-7; D remains ambiguous. From germline, CDR1 is LNHDA and CDR2 SQIVND (reference sequence). Trimming removed 1 base from V and 2 bases from J, with 9 bases in between. CDR3 size: 14 residues. CDR3 nucleotide sequence: TGTGCCAGTAGTATAGCCAGTCCGGCCTACGAGCAGTACTTC. Encoded protein: CASSIASPAYEQYF.